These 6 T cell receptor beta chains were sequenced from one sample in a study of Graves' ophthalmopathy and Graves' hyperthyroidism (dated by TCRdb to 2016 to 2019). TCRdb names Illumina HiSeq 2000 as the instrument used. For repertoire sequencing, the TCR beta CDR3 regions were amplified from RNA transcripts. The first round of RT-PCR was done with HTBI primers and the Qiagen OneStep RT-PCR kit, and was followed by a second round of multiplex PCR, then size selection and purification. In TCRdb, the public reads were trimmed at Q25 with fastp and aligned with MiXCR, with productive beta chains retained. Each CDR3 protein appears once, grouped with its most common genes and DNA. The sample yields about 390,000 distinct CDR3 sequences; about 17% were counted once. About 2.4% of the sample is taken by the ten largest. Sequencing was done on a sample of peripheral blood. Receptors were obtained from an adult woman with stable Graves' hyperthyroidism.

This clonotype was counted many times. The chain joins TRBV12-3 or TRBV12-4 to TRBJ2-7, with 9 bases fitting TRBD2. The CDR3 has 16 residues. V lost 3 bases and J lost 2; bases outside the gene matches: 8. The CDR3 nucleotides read TGTGCCAGCAGTTTGTCTAGCGGGATGTCCGCCTACGAGCAGTACTTC. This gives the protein CASSLSSGMSAYEQYF.

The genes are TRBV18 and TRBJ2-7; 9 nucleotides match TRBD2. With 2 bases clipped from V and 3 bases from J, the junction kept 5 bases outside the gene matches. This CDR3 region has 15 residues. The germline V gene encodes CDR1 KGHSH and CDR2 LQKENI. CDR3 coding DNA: TGTGCCAGCTCACCAGGGCTAGCGGGACTCTACGAGCAGTACTTC. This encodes CASSPGLAGLYEQYF. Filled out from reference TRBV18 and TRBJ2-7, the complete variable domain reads NAGVMQNPRHLVRRRGQEARLRCSPMKGHSHVYWYRQLPEEGLKFMVYLQKENIIDESGMPKERFSAEFPKEGPSILRIQQVVRGDSAAYFCASSPGLAGLYEQYFGPGTRLTVT.

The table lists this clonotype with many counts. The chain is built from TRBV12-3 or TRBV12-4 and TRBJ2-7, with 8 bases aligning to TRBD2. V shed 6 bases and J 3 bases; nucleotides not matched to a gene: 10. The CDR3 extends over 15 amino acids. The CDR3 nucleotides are TGTGCCAGCAGGCCTGGACTAGCCGGGTACTACGAGCAGTACTTC. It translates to CASRPGLAGYYEQYF.

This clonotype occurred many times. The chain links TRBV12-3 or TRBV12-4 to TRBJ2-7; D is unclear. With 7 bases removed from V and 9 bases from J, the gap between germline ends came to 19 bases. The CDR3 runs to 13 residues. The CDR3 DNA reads TGTGCCAGCACCCTGGGGTACAGACTGGGGCAGTACTTC. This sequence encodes CASTLGYRLGQYF.

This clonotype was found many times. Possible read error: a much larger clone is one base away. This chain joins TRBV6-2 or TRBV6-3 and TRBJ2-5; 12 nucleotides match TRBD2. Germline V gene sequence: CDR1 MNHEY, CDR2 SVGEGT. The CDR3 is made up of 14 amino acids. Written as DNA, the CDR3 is TGTGCCAGCAGACGACTAGCGGGAGAGGAGACCCGGTACTTC. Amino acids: CASRRLAGEETRYF.

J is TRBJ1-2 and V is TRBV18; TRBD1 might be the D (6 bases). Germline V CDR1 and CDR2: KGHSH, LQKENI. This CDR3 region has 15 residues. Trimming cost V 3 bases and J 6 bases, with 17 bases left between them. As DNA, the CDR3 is TGTGCCAGCTCACCGGACTCTGGGGGGCAACATGGCTACACCTTC. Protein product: CASSPDSGGQHGYTF.